This TCR beta chain was identified during a study of T cell responses to AZD1222 COVID-19 vaccine. Broader study findings: Sampling captured repertoires only after the peak T cell response. Spike was spanned by vaccine-associated CD4 TCRs, which were dominant at 160-218 and 743-854. Most donors were white British and more were female, and clonal diversity was possibly underestimated.

Notes on this clone: Antigen: not known.

CDR1 and CDR2 from the germline V gene are MNHEY and SVGEGT. The CDR3 contains 16 residues. With V trimmed by 4 bases and J by 7 bases, 13 bases remained unmatched. Data came from immunoSEQ multiplex PCR; TCRdb stores just in-frame clones and leaves some out. The repertoire holds about 150,000 clones, with roughly nine tenths as singletons. The specimen comprised peripheral blood, sampled on day 0 of AZD1222 vaccination. The sequence derives from an adult in good health. This chain links TRBV6-2 or TRBV6-3 with TRBJ2-5; 9 bases align to TRBD1. The CDR3 sequence is CASSWAGTGRTSTQYF. The DNA of the CDR3 is TGTGCCAGCAGTTGGGCCGGGACAGGGAGAACATCGACCCAGTACTTC.